The clone carrying this TCR beta chain appeared once. The sample originates from a study of control samples from healthy donors and cancer patients. Assay: immunoSEQ multiplex PCR; the TCRdb copy retains only in-frame clones and omits some. Of some 200,000 clones in the sample, roughly 91% were seen once. The CDR3 consists of 14 residues. CDR1 is SGHTA and CDR2 is FQGTGA in the germline V gene. With 5 bases clipped from V and 8 bases from J, the junction kept 8 bases outside the gene matches. The sample taken for sequencing was blood. The receptor was isolated from a man between 18 and 35 years old in good health. This chain joins TRBV7-3 and TRBJ1-2; TRBD1 agrees at 10 bases. Here the CDR3 reads CASSKDRGFQGYTF. The DNA of the CDR3 is TGTGCCAGCAGCAAGGACAGGGGGTTTCAAGGCTACACCTTC.